A single sample is the source of the 10 T cell receptor beta chains below, sequenced in a study of breast tumors, draining lymph nodes, adjacent tissues. TCRdb processed the multiplex PCR reads anew with MiXCR; each CDR3 protein has one entry. The table has around 290,000 distinct CDR3 sequences, about 30% seen once. Samples came from axillary lymph nodes draining the breast cancer. The specimen was axillary lymph node tissue. These receptor sequences come from a female donor with breast cancer. Some clones in this sample may be carry-over from other donors' samples.

At least ten counts were recorded for this clonotype. CDR3 bases: TGCGCCAGCAGCTTGGCCCCCCCCGGTTTCGCTGGAAACACCATATATTTT. Protein product: CASSLAPPGFAGNTIYF. The chain links TRBV5-1 to TRBJ1-3; D call uncertain. The CDR3 has 17 residues. Trimming removed 0 bases from V and 2 bases from J, with 15 bases in between. The germline CDR1 and CDR2 sequences are SGHRS and YFSETQ.

This clonotype was seen repeatedly, ten times or more. CDR3 bases: TGTGCCAGCAGTGAATGGCCAGGCCCCAATGAGCAGTTCTTC. Protein: CASSEWPGPNEQFF. The J gene is TRBJ2-1, the V gene TRBV2; D remains ambiguous. With 2 bases removed from V and 6 bases from J, the gap between germline ends came to 11 bases. Germline lookup yields CDR1 SNHLY and CDR2 FYNNEI. The CDR3 is made up of 14 amino acids.

The table lists this clonotype with many counts. Compared with germline, one end of the junction differs, possibly owing to a read error. V usage is TRBV20-1 and J usage is TRBJ2-5; 7 nucleotides match TRBD1. Germline loops: CDR1 DFQATT, CDR2 SNEGSKA (reference sequence). The CDR3 is 13 residues long. CDR3 residues: CSTRGQLQETQYF. DNA for the CDR3: TGCAGTACTAGGGGACAGCTCCAAGAGACCCAGTACTTC.

This clonotype was seen repeatedly, ten times or more. DNA for the CDR3: TGTGCCAGCACGAACGGTGGCAGGATAACCTCCTACGAGCAGTACTTC. Amino acids: CASTNGGRITSYEQYF. V gene TRBV7-9 combines with J gene TRBJ2-7; unclear D gene. The CDR3 extends over 16 amino acids. The V and J ends lost 7 bases and 0 bases respectively, with 19 bases between them. Germline-derived CDR1 and CDR2 are SEHNR and FQNEAQ (reference sequence).

This clonotype appeared many times. The chain links TRBV5-6 to TRBJ1-4, with D possibly TRBD1 on 5 matching bases. The germline V gene has CDR1 SGHDT and CDR2 YYEEEE. The CDR3 has 14 amino acids. V lost 1 base and J 4 bases, leaving 8 bases between the germline ends. In DNA form, the CDR3 reads TGTGCCAGCAGCTTGATACAGGTTAATGAAAAACTGTTTTTT. Translated, it gives CASSLIQVNEKLFF.

The V and J genes are TRBV14 and TRBJ2-5; 8 bases map to TRBD2. This CDR3 spans 16 amino acids. V lost 4 bases, J lost 0 bases, and 7 bases stayed unmatched. Germline lookup yields CDR1 SGHDN and CDR2 FVKESK. CDR3 DNA sequence: TGTGCCAGCAGCCTAAGGGCGGGAGGAGACCAAGAGACCCAGTACTTC. Translating gives CASSLRAGGDQETQYF. Full variable domain (outside the CDR3, taken from reference TRBV14 and TRBJ2-5): EAGVTQFPSHSVIEKGQTVTLRCDPISGHDNLYWYRRVMGKEIKFLLHFVKESKQDESGMPNNRFLAERTGGTYSTLKVQPAELEDSGVYFCASSLRAGGDQETQYFGPGTRLLVL.

This clonotype was seen more than once but under ten times. CDR3: CAISMRENTEAFF. DNA of the CDR3: TGTGCCATCAGTATGAGGGAAAACACTGAAGCTTTCTTT. The chain couples TRBV10-3 to TRBJ1-1; D not certain. Germline assignment: CDR1 ENHRY and CDR2 SYGVKD. V was clipped by 5 bases and J by 2 bases, with 9 bases between them. The length of the CDR3 is 13 residues.

This clonotype was observed at least ten times. This chain connects TRBV7-9 to TRBJ2-6; TRBD1 or TRBD2 may be the D gene (5 bases each). Germline-derived CDR1 and CDR2 are SEHNR and FQNEAQ (reference sequence). The CDR3 spans 19 residues. The V and J ends lost 5 bases and 2 bases respectively, with 22 bases between them. CDR3 sequence (DNA): TGTGCCAGCAGCACCCCCCGGGACCTAAAAACTACTGGGGCCAACGTCCTGACTTTC. Its translation: CASSTPRDLKTTGANVLTF.

This clonotype was recorded many times. The gene calls are TRBV28 and TRBJ1-5, with D possibly being TRBD1 (5 bases). Germline CDR1 is MDHEN and CDR2 is SYDVKM. The CDR3 is made up of 13 amino acids. The V end lost 6 bases, the J end lost 5 bases, and 11 bases lay between the germline ends. CDR3 in amino acids: CASSLVGDQPQHF. The DNA of the CDR3 is TGTGCCAGCAGCTTAGTAGGGGATCAGCCCCAGCATTTT.

This clonotype was recorded many times. The chain couples TRBV6-2 or TRBV6-3 to TRBJ2-7; D might be TRBD1 or TRBD2, each matching 6 bases. The germline V gene has CDR1 MNHEY and CDR2 SVGEGT. The CDR3 runs 15 residues. Trimming shortened V by 4 bases and J by 6 bases, and 19 bases separated the two germline ends. This CDR3 is CASSSPAGQRPEQYF. CDR3 in DNA: TGTGCCAGCAGTTCTCCGGCGGGACAAAGGCCCGAGCAGTACTTC.